This TCR beta chain originates from a study of human T cells and chemical hapten exposure. Study summary: Throughout a study of 20 to 25 weeks, patients underwent weekly scalp administration of diphenylcyclopropenone doses. Variation in per-sample TCR yields came mainly from small pooled library volume differences.

TCRdb re-called the RACE reads with MiXCR, one entry per CDR3 protein. The sample lists some 170,000 distinct CDR3 sequences, about a fifth seen once, with about 7% in the top ten. As to time point: patch test 1, 2 weeks after DPC sensitization. The treatment: therapeutic diphenylcyclopropenone sensitization with weekly scalp DPC. Every donor had alopecia and was 18 to 70 years old; all were suitable for DPC. The table lists this clonotype with a few counts. Germline CDR1 reads DFQATT; CDR2 reads SNEGSKA (reference sequence). The ends were cut back, 0 bases at V and 1 base at J, with 15 bases in the middle. The CDR3 is 16 amino acids.

The specimen comprised whole blood, sampled in connection with sensitization to the hapten diphenylcyclopropenone (DPC). The V and J genes are TRBV20-1 and TRBJ1-2; D gene uncertain. The source is a woman aged 45-59 years with alopecia areata. Some clones in this sample may be carry-over from other donors' samples. The CDR3 DNA follows: TGCAGTGCTAGAGATCTTCAAAGGATCTATAACTATGGCTACACCTTC. Translation gives CSARDLQRIYNYGYTF.